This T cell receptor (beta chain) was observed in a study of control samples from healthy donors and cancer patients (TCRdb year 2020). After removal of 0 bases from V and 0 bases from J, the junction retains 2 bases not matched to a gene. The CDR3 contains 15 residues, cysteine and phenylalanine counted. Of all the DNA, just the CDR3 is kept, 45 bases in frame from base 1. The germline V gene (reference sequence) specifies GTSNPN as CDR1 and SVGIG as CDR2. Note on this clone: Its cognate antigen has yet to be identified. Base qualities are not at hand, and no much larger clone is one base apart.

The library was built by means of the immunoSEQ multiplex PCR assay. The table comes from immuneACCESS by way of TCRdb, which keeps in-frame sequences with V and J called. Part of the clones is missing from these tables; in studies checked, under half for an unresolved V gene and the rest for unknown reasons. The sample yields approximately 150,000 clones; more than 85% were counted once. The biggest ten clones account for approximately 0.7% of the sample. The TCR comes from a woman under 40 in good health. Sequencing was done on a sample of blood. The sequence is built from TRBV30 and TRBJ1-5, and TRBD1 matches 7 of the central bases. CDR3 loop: CAWSVGTVSNQPQHF. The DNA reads TGTGCCTGGAGTGTGGGGACAGTTAGCAATCAGCCCCAGCATTTT.